This TCR beta chain is from a study of blood T cell repertoires in COVID-19. Across the whole study: The analysed material was cDNA or gDNA that came from T cells, B-cell-depleted T cells, or PBMCs.

Under the authors' procedure: Estimates of nucleated cell counts were drawn from the amplification of reference gene primers. The repertoire was sequenced with immunoSEQ multiplex PCR; TCRdb's copy has only in-frame clones and lacks some. V, J and clone size reflect that table, while D and trimming were determined from the DNA. The repertoire consists of 200,000 or so clones, with roughly 84% occurring once and the leading ten covering 7% to 9%. Trimming took off 0 bases at V and 4 bases at J, with 13 bases between the two ends. Germline V gene data show CDR1 as SGHTA and CDR2 as FQGNSA. CDR3 length equals 16 residues.

The sample comprised PBMCs or T cells enriched from blood (not recorded which). The chain joins TRBV7-2 to TRBJ1-3; tentative D call: TRBD1 (6 bases). The TCR was taken from a man aged 40-49 years who had recovered from COVID-19. CDR3 DNA sequence: TGTGCCAGCAGCTTAGCGGGACAACTTACGGGAAACACCATATATTTT. Protein product: CASSLAGQLTGNTIYF. The entire variable domain, with the rest obtained from reference TRBV7-2 and TRBJ1-3, is as follows: GAGVSQSPSNKVTEKGKDVELRCDPISGHTALYWYRQSLGQGLEFLIYFQGNSAPDKSGLPSDRFSAERTGGSVSTLTIQRTQQEDSAVYLCASSLAGQLTGNTIYFGEGSWLTVV.